The next 6 T cell receptor beta chains were all read from a single sample in a study of T-cell memory formation after mild COVID-19. TCRdb called the 5' RACE reads again in MiXCR, with one record for every CDR3 protein. This table has 550,000 to 650,000 distinct CDR3 sequences, about 18% appearing once. The sample consisted of PBMCs or a T cell subset sorted from them (not recorded which). Every receptor here comes from an adult woman who had mild COVID-19 (a few samples of this study predate the infection). Cell type and time point are not known.

The chain combines TRBV29-1 with TRBJ2-1, with 7 positions matching TRBD2. CDR1 is SQVTM and CDR2 is ANQGSEA in the germline V gene. The trim removed 7 bases at V and 6 bases at J, leaving 21 bases unmatched. CDR3 length equals 17 residues. In DNA form, the CDR3 reads TGCAGCGCGATGGCACTAGCGACAGCCAGTCGACTCAATGAGCAGTTCTTC. Amino acids: CSAMALATASRLNEQFF.

This clonotype was observed a handful of times. J is TRBJ2-2 and V is TRBV9; D remains unclear. CDR1 and CDR2 from the germline V gene are SGDLS and YYNGEE. The CDR3 extends over 12 amino acids. Trimming took 2 bases from V and 6 from J, leaving 5 bases between them. The CDR3 here is CASSVTSGELFF. In nucleotides, the CDR3 is TGTGCCAGCAGCGTTACGTCCGGGGAGCTGTTTTTT.

This chain links TRBV19 with TRBJ2-3; maybe TRBD2 (5 bases). The germline CDR1 and CDR2 sequences are LNHDA and SQIVND (reference sequence). The V end was cut by 0 bases, the J end by 3 bases, with 16 bases between. CDR3 length equals 17 residues. The CDR3 loop reads CASSIDLEGVWTDTQYF. The CDR3 coding sequence is TGTGCCAGTAGTATAGATCTAGAGGGAGTCTGGACAGATACGCAGTATTTT.

The DNA for the CDR3 is TGTGCCAGTGTTACCGGGACAGGGGTCTCCTACGAGCAGTACTTC. The encoded protein is CASVTGTGVSYEQYF. The J gene is TRBJ2-7, the V gene TRBV25-1, with 10 bases fitting TRBD1. Germline V CDR1 and CDR2: MGHDK, SYGVNS. CDR3 length equals 15 residues. V lost 9 bases and J lost 0; bases outside the gene matches: 8.

There are a few counts of this clonotype. This chain uses TRBV6-2 or TRBV6-3 with TRBJ2-3, with D possibly being TRBD1 (6 bases). V was shortened by 7 bases and J by 4 bases, with 18 bases between the two germline ends. The CDR3 contains 15 residues. Germline CDR1 reads MNHEY; CDR2 reads SVGEGT. The CDR3: CASTQGGVWADTQYF. In DNA form, the CDR3 reads TGTGCCAGCACCCAAGGGGGAGTTTGGGCAGATACGCAGTATTTT.

This clonotype was recorded a few times. The rearrangement links TRBV10-3 to TRBJ2-3; perhaps TRBD1 as D (6 bases). With 8 bases removed from V and 0 bases from J, the gap between germline ends came to 12 bases. Germline values: CDR1 ENHRY, CDR2 SYGVKD. This CDR3 has 14 residues. CDR3 protein: CAISRDTSTDTQYF. The DNA for the CDR3 is TGTGCCATCTCCCGGGACACCAGCACAGATACGCAGTATTTT.